Reported below is one T cell receptor (beta chain). Its target is not known. Data came from immunoSEQ multiplex PCR; TCRdb stores just in-frame clones and leaves some out. Counted here are some 25,000 clones, 96% occurring once; the ten biggest clones make up 2.7%. The sample belongs to a study of monozygotic twins with cystic fibrosis. Findings and limits, study-wide: No link emerged between shared CDR3 counts and age, concordance or severity. In 13 of 16 pairs, V gene usage was closest to the co-twin's.

The V gene's germline CDR1 is SGHNT and CDR2 YYREEE (reference sequence). V trimming: 3 bases; J trimming: 5 bases; junction bases outside the gene matches: 4. The CDR3 sequence is 14 residues long. V and J are TRBV5-4 and TRBJ1-1; 10 nucleotides agree with TRBD1. The receptor's source is a girl aged 2 to 9 with cystic fibrosis. Sequencing input: blood. CDR3 coding DNA: TGTGCCAGCAGCTCCAGGGACAGGGGAACTGAAGCTTTCTTT. Translation gives CASSSRDRGTEAFF.